These 20 T cell receptor beta chains came from one sample sequenced in a study of shared clonotypes between healthy human individuals. CD45RO negativity and positive selection for CCR7 defined naive CD8 cells, a population that excluded terminally differentiated effector memory CD45RA+ cells. Some clones are missing from TCRdb's copy, which holds only in-frame ones; the method was immunoSEQ multiplex PCR. The data show around 2,000,000 clones, about 92% seen once. The sequencing sample was made of naive CD8+ T cells from PBMCs. The receptors were sampled from a man younger than 35 in good health. Some clones in this sample may be carry-over from other donors' samples.

This clone has only one observation. This sequence joins TRBV27 and TRBJ2-7; unclear D gene. From germline, CDR1 is MNHEY and CDR2 SMNVEV (reference sequence). The CDR3 extends over 15 amino acids. V dropped 2 bases and J dropped 2 bases, with 13 bases sitting between them. For the CDR3, the DNA is TGTGCCAGCAGTTTAAGTTCCCTTGGCGCCTACGAGCAGTACTTC. Translated, it gives CASSLSSLGAYEQYF.

Points on this clone: Mismatch with germline at one junction end may stem from a read error. The chain joins TRBV28 to TRBJ2-6; D gene uncertain. The CDR3 has 15 residues. The germline gives CDR1 MDHEN, CDR2 SYDVKM. Here the CDR3 DNA reads TGTGCCAGCAGCTTCCGGGCAGCTGGAGCCAACGTCCTGACTTTC. Protein sequence: CASSFRAAGANVLTF.

This chain connects TRBV7-9 to TRBJ2-6, with unresolved D. Germline lookup yields CDR1 SEHNR and CDR2 FQNEAQ (reference sequence). The CDR3 runs 11 residues. The germline V and J ends were trimmed by 2 bases and 12 bases, with 5 bases remaining between them. The CDR3 DNA follows: TGTGCCAGCAGCTTAAGCTTCGTCCTGACTTTC. This codes for CASSLSFVLTF. The full variable domain, rest sourced from reference TRBV7-9 and TRBJ2-6, is DTGVSQNPRHKITKRGQNVTFRCDPISEHNRLYWYRQTLGQGPEFLTYFQNEAQLEKSRLLSDRFSAERPKGSFSTLEIQRTEQGDSAMYLCASSLSFVLTFGAGSRLTVL.

V and J are TRBV9 and TRBJ1-1, with 8 bases identical to TRBD1. V gave up 4 bases and J gave up 7 bases; unmatched junction bases: 21. The germline V gene has CDR1 SGDLS and CDR2 YYNGEE. The CDR3 loop spans 18 amino acids. The DNA for the CDR3 is TGTGCCAGCAGCCCCCGTCTGCAGGGGGCGAGCCCCGGCAATGAAGCTTTCTTT. Residues: CASSPRLQGASPGNEAFF.

In its sample, this clone was seen once. The chain uses TRBV7-9 and TRBJ2-1; D uncertain. The length of the CDR3 is 12 residues. CDR1 and CDR2 from the germline V gene are SEHNR and FQNEAQ (reference sequence). V lost 4 bases to trimming and J lost 7 bases, with 8 bases between them. The CDR3 sequence: CASSSPWNEQFF. The CDR3 DNA reads TGTGCCAGCAGCTCCCCCTGGAATGAGCAGTTCTTC.

V and J are TRBV10-3 and TRBJ2-3, with 12 bases lining up with TRBD1. V was pared by 3 bases and J by 4 bases, with 8 bases of the junction left unmatched. Germline CDR1 reads ENHRY; CDR2 reads SYGVKD. The CDR3 has 17 amino acids. The DNA of the CDR3 is TGTGCCATCAGTGAAACGGGACAGGGGGCTGGGGCAGATACGCAGTATTTT. Translated, it gives CAISETGQGAGADTQYF.

This clone was recorded once. The V gene is TRBV15, the J gene TRBJ2-7; D not certain. Trimming stripped 6 bases from V and 1 base from J, with 10 bases between. The CDR3 has 13 residues. The germline gives CDR1 LNHNV, CDR2 YYDKDF (reference sequence). The CDR3 nucleotides are TGTGCCACCAGATACGGGTCTTCCTACGAGCAGTACTTC. Protein product: CATRYGSSYEQYF.

This clone showed up just once. The gene calls are TRBV27 and TRBJ1-1; 7 nucleotides agree with TRBD1. V lost 5 bases to trimming and J lost 2 bases; unmatched junction nucleotides: 5. Germline V gives CDR1 MNHEY, CDR2 SMNVEV (reference sequence). CDR3 size: 14 residues. The CDR3 region is CASSQQGTNTEAFF. In DNA, the CDR3 is TGTGCCAGCAGTCAACAGGGGACTAACACTGAAGCTTTCTTT.

The chain uses TRBV29-1 and TRBJ1-2; tentative D call: TRBD1 (6 bases). CDR3 length equals 13 residues. Between the trimmed V and J ends, which lost 4 bases and 4 bases, there was a span of 13 bases. Germline CDR1 and CDR2: SQVTM and ANQGSEA. The CDR3 sequence is CSVVQQGPYGYTF. For the CDR3, the DNA is TGCAGCGTTGTCCAACAGGGACCCTATGGCTACACCTTC.

J is TRBJ1-3 and V is TRBV9; unclear D gene. In germline, CDR1 is SGDLS, CDR2 YYNGEE. The CDR3 extends over 13 amino acids. V was trimmed by 0 bases and J by 11 bases, leaving 12 bases between them. CDR3 in DNA: TGTGCCAGCAGCGTAGGTGTAGGCCGGGCCATATATTTT. As protein: CASSVGVGRAIYF. The full variable domain, in which reference TRBV9 and TRBJ1-3 provide the parts outside the CDR3, is DSGVTQTPKHLITATGQRVTLRCSPRSGDLSVYWYQQSLDQGLQFLIQYYNGEERAKGNILERFSAQQFPDLHSELNLSSLELGDSALYFCASSVGVGRAIYFGEGSWLTVV.

The chain recombines TRBV19 with TRBJ2-7; D remains ambiguous. Germline V gene data show CDR1 as LNHDA and CDR2 as SQIVND (reference sequence). V lost 3 bases, J lost 3 bases, and 12 bases lay in between. The CDR3 runs 14 residues. The CDR3 spells CASSMGRALYEQYF. Written as DNA, the CDR3 is TGTGCCAGTAGTATGGGAAGGGCCCTCTACGAGCAGTACTTC.

The chain links TRBV27 to TRBJ2-7; tentative D call: TRBD2 (5 bases). This CDR3 comprises 13 residues. Germline lookup yields CDR1 MNHEY and CDR2 SMNVEV (reference sequence). Deletions cut 3 bases from V and 2 bases from J, with 8 bases between. The CDR3 DNA sequence: TGTGCCAGCAGTTTGGTAGCGACCTACGAGCAGTACTTC. It encodes CASSLVATYEQYF.

The chain uses TRBV5-4 and TRBJ1-2, with D tentatively TRBD1 (6 bases). The V gene lost 5 bases and the J gene lost 5 bases, with 13 bases spanning the gap. The CDR3 has 13 residues. Per the germline V gene, CDR1 is SGHNT and CDR2 is YYREEE (reference sequence). The CDR3 region has the DNA TGTGCCAGCAGTGACCTGACAGGTTATGGCTACACCTTC. Translating gives CASSDLTGYGYTF.

The gene calls are TRBV27 and TRBJ1-1, with D maybe TRBD1 (6 bases). CDR1 and CDR2 (germline): MNHEY, SMNVEV (reference sequence). V dropped 4 bases and J dropped 0 bases, with 18 bases sitting between them. The CDR3 covers 17 residues. The CDR3, as DNA: TGTGCCAGCAGTTCCTCCGGCGGACAGAGCTTGAACACTGAAGCTTTCTTT. Amino acids: CASSSSGGQSLNTEAFF.

The chain employs TRBV5-6 and TRBJ2-2; 15 bases align to TRBD2. In germline, CDR1 is SGHDT, CDR2 YYEEEE. Trimming took 3 bases from V and 4 from J; bases not matched to a gene: 1. The CDR3 consists of 16 residues. The CDR3 sequence is CASSSGLAGGTGELFF. The CDR3 region has the DNA TGTGCCAGCAGCTCGGGACTAGCGGGGGGCACCGGGGAGCTGTTTTTT.

The chain links TRBV28 to TRBJ2-5; D unclear. CDR1 MDHEN and CDR2 SYDVKM come from the germline V gene. The V gene lost 6 bases and the J gene lost 4 bases, with 27 bases spanning the gap. The CDR3 totals 18 residues. CDR3 residues: CASSPYRTLRTGRETQYF. The CDR3 DNA reads TGTGCCAGCAGCCCATACCGCACTCTTCGGACCGGACGAGAGACCCAGTACTTC. Supplemented by reference TRBV28 and TRBJ2-5, the full variable domain reads DVKVTQSSRYLVKRTGEKVFLECVQDMDHENMFWYRQDPGLGLRLIYFSYDVKMKEKGDIPEGYSVSREKKERFSLILESASTNQTSMYLCASSPYRTLRTGRETQYFGPGTRLLVL.

The gene calls are TRBV4-1 and TRBJ1-4; no clear D gene. CDR1 is MGHRA and CDR2 is YSYEKL in the germline V gene. Trimming left V 4 bases short and J 0 bases short, with 6 bases between. This CDR3 spans 14 amino acids. CDR3 sequence (DNA): TGCGCCAGCAGCCTAGTATCAACTAATGAAAAACTGTTTTTT. This codes for CASSLVSTNEKLFF.

This chain joins TRBV13 and TRBJ1-3; D is ambiguous. Trimming took off 8 bases at V and 2 bases at J, with 4 bases between the two ends. This CDR3 has 11 amino acids. Germline CDR1 PRHDT, CDR2 FYEKMQ (reference sequence). In DNA form, the CDR3 reads TGTGCCAGCGGGACTGGAAACACCATATATTTT. Its translation is CASGTGNTIYF. The full variable domain, completed using reference TRBV13 and TRBJ1-3, is AAGVIQSPRHLIKEKRETATLKCYPIPRHDTVYWYQQGPGQDPQFLISFYEKMQSDKGSIPDRFSAQQFSDYHSELNMSSLELGDSALYFCASGTGNTIYFGEGSWLTVV.

As DNA, the CDR3 is TGTGCCAGCAGCGGAAGACTAGCGGGACCCTCCGAGCAGTACTTC. The encoded protein is CASSGRLAGPSEQYF. V usage is TRBV7-9 and J usage is TRBJ2-7, with 11 bases aligning to TRBD2. The CDR3 extends over 15 amino acids. The ends lost 5 bases at V and 6 bases at J; junction bases unmatched: 9. Per the germline V gene, CDR1 is SEHNR and CDR2 is FQNEAQ (reference sequence).

The rearrangement uses TRBV4-2 and TRBJ2-1; D gene ambiguous. The CDR3 consists of 13 residues. In germline, CDR1 is LGHNA, CDR2 YNFKEQ. The V end was cut by 0 bases, the J end by 6 bases, with 6 bases between. The CDR3 spells CASSQDPFNEQFF. CDR3 coding DNA: TGTGCCAGCAGCCAAGATCCGTTCAATGAGCAGTTCTTC.